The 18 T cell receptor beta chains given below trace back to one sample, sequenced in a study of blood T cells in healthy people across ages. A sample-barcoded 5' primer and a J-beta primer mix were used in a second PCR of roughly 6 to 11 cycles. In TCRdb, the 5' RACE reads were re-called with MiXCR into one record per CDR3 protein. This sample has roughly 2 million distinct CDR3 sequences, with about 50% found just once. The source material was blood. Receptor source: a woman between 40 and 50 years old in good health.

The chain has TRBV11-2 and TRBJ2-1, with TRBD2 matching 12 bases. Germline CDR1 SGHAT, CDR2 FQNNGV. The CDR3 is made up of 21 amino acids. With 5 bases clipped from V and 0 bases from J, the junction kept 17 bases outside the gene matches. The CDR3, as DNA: TGTGCCAGCAGCAAAAAAGGGTCTAGCGGGGGGGCGTCGAGCTCCTACAATGAGCAGTTCTTC. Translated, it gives CASSKKGSSGGASSSYNEQFF.

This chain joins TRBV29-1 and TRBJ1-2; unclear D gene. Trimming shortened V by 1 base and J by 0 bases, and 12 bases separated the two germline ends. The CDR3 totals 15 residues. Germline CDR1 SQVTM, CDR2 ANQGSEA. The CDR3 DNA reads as TGCAGCGTTGAAGTATTGGACGGCCCTAACTATGGCTACACCTTC. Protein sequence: CSVEVLDGPNYGYTF. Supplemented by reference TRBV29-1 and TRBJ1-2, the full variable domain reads SAVISQKPSRDICQRGTSLTIQCQVDSQVTMMFWYRQQPGQSLTLIATANQGSEATYESGFVIDKFPISRPNLTFSTLTVSNMSPEDSSIYLCSVEVLDGPNYGYTFGSGTRLTVV.

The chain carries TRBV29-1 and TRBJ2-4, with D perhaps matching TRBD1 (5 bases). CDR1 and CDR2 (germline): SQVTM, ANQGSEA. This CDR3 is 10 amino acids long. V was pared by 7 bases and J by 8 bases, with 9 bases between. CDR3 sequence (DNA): TGCAGCGGCGGACATGACATTCAGTACTTC. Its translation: CSGGHDIQYF.

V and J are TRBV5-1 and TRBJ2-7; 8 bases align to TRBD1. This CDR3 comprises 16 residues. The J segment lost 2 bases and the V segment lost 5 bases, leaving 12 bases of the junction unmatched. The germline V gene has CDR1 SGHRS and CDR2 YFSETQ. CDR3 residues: CASSRDPGTGTYEQYF. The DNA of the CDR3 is TGCGCCAGCAGTCGCGACCCCGGGACAGGCACCTACGAGCAGTACTTC.

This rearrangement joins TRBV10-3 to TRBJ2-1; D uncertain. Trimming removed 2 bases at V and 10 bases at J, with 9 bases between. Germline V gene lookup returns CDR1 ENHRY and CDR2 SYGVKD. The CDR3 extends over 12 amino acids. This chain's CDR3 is CAISEPKGEQFF. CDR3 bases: TGTGCCATCAGTGAGCCGAAAGGCGAGCAGTTCTTC.

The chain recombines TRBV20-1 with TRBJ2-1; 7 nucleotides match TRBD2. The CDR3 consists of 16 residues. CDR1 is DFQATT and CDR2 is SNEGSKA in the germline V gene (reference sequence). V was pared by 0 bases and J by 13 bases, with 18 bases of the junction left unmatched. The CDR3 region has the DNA TGCAGTGCTAGAGAAAAGCGGGGACCCCCGGGAGAGACCCAGTTCTTC. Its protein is CSAREKRGPPGETQFF.

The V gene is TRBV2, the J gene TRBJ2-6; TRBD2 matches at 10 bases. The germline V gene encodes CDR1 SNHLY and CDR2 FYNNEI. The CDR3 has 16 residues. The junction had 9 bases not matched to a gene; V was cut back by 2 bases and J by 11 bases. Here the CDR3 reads CASSERVAGGLYVLTF. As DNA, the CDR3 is TGTGCCAGCAGTGAAAGAGTAGCGGGGGGTTTGTACGTCCTGACTTTC.

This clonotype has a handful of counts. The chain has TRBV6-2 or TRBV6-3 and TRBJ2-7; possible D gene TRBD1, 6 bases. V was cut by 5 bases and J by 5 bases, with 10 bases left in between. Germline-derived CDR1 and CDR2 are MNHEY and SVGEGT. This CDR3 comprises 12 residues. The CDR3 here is CASSTGFHEQYF. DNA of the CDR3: TGTGCCAGCAGTACAGGGTTCCACGAGCAGTACTTC.

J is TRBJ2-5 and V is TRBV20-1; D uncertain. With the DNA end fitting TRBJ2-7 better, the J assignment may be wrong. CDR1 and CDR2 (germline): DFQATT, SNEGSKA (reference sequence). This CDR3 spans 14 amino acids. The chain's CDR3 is CSASPPGPYYEQYF. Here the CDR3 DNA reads TGCAGTGCTTCCCCCCCCGGACCATACTACGAGCAGTACTTC.

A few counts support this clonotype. CDR3 DNA: TGTGCCACCAGCAGAGGGACGTCCTCTGGGGCCAACGTCCTGACTTTC. Its translation is CATSRGTSSGANVLTF. This chain connects TRBV15 to TRBJ2-6; no firm D call. CDR3 length: 16 residues. Trimming stripped 1 base from V and 0 bases from J, with 7 bases between. Germline V lookup: CDR1 LNHNV, CDR2 YYDKDF (reference sequence).

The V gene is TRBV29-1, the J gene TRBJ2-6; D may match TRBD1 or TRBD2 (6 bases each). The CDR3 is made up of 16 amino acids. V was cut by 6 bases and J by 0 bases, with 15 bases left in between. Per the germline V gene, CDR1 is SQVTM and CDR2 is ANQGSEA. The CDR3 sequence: CSVLGGPNSGANVLTF. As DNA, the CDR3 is TGCAGCGTACTCGGGGGCCCCAACTCTGGGGCCAACGTCCTGACTTTC.

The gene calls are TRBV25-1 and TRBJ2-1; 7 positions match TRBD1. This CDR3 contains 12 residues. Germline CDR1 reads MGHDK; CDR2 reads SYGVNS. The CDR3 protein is CALRGRYNEQFF. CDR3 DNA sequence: TGTGCTTTAAGGGGGCGTTACAATGAGCAGTTCTTC.

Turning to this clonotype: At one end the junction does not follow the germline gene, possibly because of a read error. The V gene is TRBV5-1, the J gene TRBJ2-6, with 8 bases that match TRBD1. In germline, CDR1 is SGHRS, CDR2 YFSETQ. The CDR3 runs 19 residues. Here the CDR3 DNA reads TGCGCCAGCAGCTTGGTCCCCGACAGGGGTCGATCTGGGGCCAACGTCATGACTTTC. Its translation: CASSLVPDRGRSGANVMTF. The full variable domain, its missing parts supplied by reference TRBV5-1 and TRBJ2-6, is KAGVTQTPRYLIKTRGQQVTLSCSPISGHRSVSWYQQTPGQGLQFLFEYFSETQRNKGNFPGRFSGRQFSNSRSEMNVSTLELGDSALYLCASSLVPDRGRSGANVMTFGAGSRLTVL.

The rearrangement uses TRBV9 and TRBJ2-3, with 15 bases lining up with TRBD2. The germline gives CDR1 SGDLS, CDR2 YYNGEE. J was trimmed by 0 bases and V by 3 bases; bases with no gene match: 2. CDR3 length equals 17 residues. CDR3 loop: CASSGTSGGDSTDTQYF. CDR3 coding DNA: TGTGCCAGCAGCGGGACTAGCGGGGGGGATAGCACAGATACGCAGTATTTT.

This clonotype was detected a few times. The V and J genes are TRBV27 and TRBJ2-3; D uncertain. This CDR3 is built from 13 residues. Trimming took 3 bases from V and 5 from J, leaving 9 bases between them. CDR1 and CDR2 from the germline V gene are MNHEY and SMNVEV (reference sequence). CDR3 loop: CASSFGEEDTQYF. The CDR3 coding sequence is TGTGCCAGCAGTTTCGGTGAAGAAGATACGCAGTATTTT.

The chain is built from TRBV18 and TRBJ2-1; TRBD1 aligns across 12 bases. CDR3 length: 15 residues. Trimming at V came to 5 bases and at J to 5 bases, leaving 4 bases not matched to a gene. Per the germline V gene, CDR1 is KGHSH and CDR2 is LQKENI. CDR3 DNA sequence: TGTGCCAGCTCATCCGGGACAGGGGGCCACAATGAGCAGTTCTTC. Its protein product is CASSSGTGGHNEQFF.

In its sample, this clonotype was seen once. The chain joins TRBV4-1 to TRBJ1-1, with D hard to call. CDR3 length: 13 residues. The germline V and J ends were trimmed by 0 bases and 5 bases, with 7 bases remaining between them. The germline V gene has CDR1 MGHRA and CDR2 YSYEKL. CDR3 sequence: CASSQDYVTEAFF. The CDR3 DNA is TGCGCCAGCAGCCAAGATTATGTGACTGAAGCTTTCTTT.

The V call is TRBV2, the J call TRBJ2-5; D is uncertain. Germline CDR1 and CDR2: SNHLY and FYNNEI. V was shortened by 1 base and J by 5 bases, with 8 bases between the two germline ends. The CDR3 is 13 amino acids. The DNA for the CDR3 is TGTGCCAGCAGTGAAGAATTTTCGGAGACCCAGTACTTC. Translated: CASSEEFSETQYF.